A few counts support the clone carrying this T cell receptor beta chain. Germline loops: CDR1 MGHDK, CDR2 SYGVNS. The ends were cut back, 2 bases at V and 0 bases at J, with 2 bases in the middle. The CDR3 sequence is 14 residues long. Repertoires were generated with immunoSEQ multiplex PCR, while TCRdb's copy carries only in-frame clones and drops some. The sample holds 65,000 to 80,000 clones; about nine tenths are singletons and the top ten take approximately 0.38%. The entry originates in a study of OX40 agonist ivuxolimab in advanced cancers. This TCR was sampled from an adult with an advanced solid tumor such as melanoma, head and neck, liver or kidney cancer. This material consisted of CD4+ or CD8+ T cells sorted from blood, taken in a trial of the OX40 agonist ivuxolimab. J is TRBJ2-6 and V is TRBV25-1, with D unclear. The CDR3 DNA follows: TGTGCCAGCAGTGAAAGCTCTGGGGCCAACGTCCTGACTTTC. Its translation is CASSESSGANVLTF.